This is a list of T cell receptor beta chains from one sample in a study of T-cell memory formation after mild COVID-19. TCRdb itself ran the 5' RACE reads through MiXCR, one entry per CDR3 protein. The repertoire includes 200,000 to 250,000 distinct CDR3 sequences, about 9.2% of them detected once, and roughly 3.5% sits in the top ten. The sample comprised PBMCs or a T cell subset sorted from them (not recorded which). The receptors stem from a man younger than 35 who had mild COVID-19 (a few samples of this study predate the infection). Cell type and time point are not known. Each CDR3 is given with its conserved first and last residue. The D gene is left open where the match is weak. Only some rows state a clone size, as once, few, many or a class for expanded clones.

v_call	d_call	clone_size	j_call	cdr3_nt	cdr3_aa
TRBV29-1	NA	NA	TRBJ1-2	TGCAGCGTTGACGGGGTCTATGGCTACACCTTC	CSVDGVYGYTF
TRBV6-6	TRBD1	once	TRBJ1-5	TGTGCCAGCAGTTACGGTGGGACAGGGAATCAGCCCCAGCATTTT	CASSYGGTGNQPQHF
TRBV20-1	NA	NA	TRBJ1-2	TGCAGTGCTAGGGACGATTATGGCTACACCTTC	CSARDDYGYTF
TRBV12-3/TRBV12-4	NA	NA	TRBJ1-1	TGTGCCAGCAGTTTGTACGGAGAGAACACTGAAGCTTTCTTT	CASSLYGENTEAFF
TRBV7-2	TRBD2	many	TRBJ2-1	TGTGCCAGCGCTTCGGGGGGGGCGGCGTACAATGAGCAGTTCTTC	CASASGGAAYNEQFF
TRBV5-1	NA	NA	TRBJ1-1	TGCGCCAGCAGCTTGGCCGGAGTTGGGGGCTCGTACACTGAAGCTTTCTTT	CASSLAGVGGSYTEAFF
TRBV18	NA	NA	TRBJ2-5	TGTGCCAGCTCACCACCGGCGGTCTCGGGAGAGACCCAGTACTTC	CASSPPAVSGETQYF
TRBV21-1	NA	few	TRBJ2-3	TGTGCCAGCAGCACCCCCCTCAAACTACGCACAGATACGCAGTATTTT	CASSTPLKLRTDTQYF
TRBV18	TRBD1	NA	TRBJ1-5	TGTGCCAGCTCACCATCCCAGGGGGCGGATATCAATCAGCCCCAGCATTTT	CASSPSQGADINQPQHF
TRBV3-1	NA	NA	TRBJ1-6	TGTGCCAGCAGCCGAACGGGAGGAGGTTCACCCCTCCACTTT	CASSRTGGGSPLHF
TRBV10-3	NA	few	TRBJ2-7	TGTGCCATCTCTTCGCCGACTACGAGCGAGCAGTACTTC	CAISSPTTSEQYF
TRBV5-1	NA	few	TRBJ2-5	TGCGCCAGCAGCTTGGAAGACCGGGGGTATCCAGAGACCCAGTACTTC	CASSLEDRGYPETQYF
TRBV3-1	NA	NA	TRBJ2-6	TGTGCCAGCAGCCCTTCCAGGGTGAACTCTGGGGCCAACGTCCTGACTTTC	CASSPSRVNSGANVLTF
TRBV6-2/TRBV6-3	NA	NA	TRBJ2-5	TGTGCCAGCACCCGCGCCCAGGGGACCCAAGAGACCCAGTACTTC	CASTRAQGTQETQYF
TRBV28	TRBD1	many	TRBJ2-3	TGTGCCAGCAGTTTGCAGGGGGCGGGATGGGATACGCAGTATTTT	CASSLQGAGWDTQYF
TRBV29-1	TRBD2	NA	TRBJ2-3	TGCAGCGTTGACCCTAGCGGGGGCACAGATACGCAGTATTTT	CSVDPSGGTDTQYF
TRBV20-1	TRBD2	few	TRBJ2-3	TGCAGTGCTATTTCGGCCGGAGCGGGGGCCTCGCCGGGGACGCAGTATTTT	CSAISAGAGASPGTQYF
TRBV7-2	NA	NA	TRBJ1-1	TGTGCCAGCACCCTAGGCTGGGGAGGTAACACTGAAGCTTTCTTT	CASTLGWGGNTEAFF
TRBV12-3/TRBV12-4	NA	few	TRBJ1-4	TGTGCCAGCAGTTTGAGGGCAGGGACTAATGAAAAACTGTTTTTT	CASSLRAGTNEKLFF
TRBV7-2	NA	few	TRBJ2-5	TGTGCCAGCAGCTCGAGCGGGCCGCTACAAGAGACCCAGTACTTC	CASSSSGPLQETQYF
TRBV6-2/TRBV6-3	TRBD1	many	TRBJ2-1	TGTGCCAGCAGATTTCTTCCGGGACAGGGGGCTCATTACAATGAGCAGTTCTTC	CASRFLPGQGAHYNEQFF
TRBV2	NA	few	TRBJ2-1	TGTGCCAGCGCTGGGGAATTTACCTACAATGAGCAGTTCTTC	CASAGEFTYNEQFF
TRBV5-1	TRBD2	NA	TRBJ2-3	TGCGCCAGCAGCTTGTGGGGACTAGCGGGGGACGCAGATACGCAGTATTTT	CASSLWGLAGDADTQYF
TRBV12-3/TRBV12-4	TRBD2	NA	TRBJ2-3	TGTGCCAGCACCCCCCTCTCGGGGACTAGCGGGAGTCATACGCAGTATTTT	CASTPLSGTSGSHTQYF
TRBV15	NA	few	TRBJ2-2	TGTGCCACCAGCAGAGATCCCAGTATCGGGGAGCTGTTTTTT	CATSRDPSIGELFF
TRBV5-6	NA	many	TRBJ2-3	TGTGCCAGCAGCTTGGACCAGGGAGGTTCAGATACGCAGTATTTT	CASSLDQGGSDTQYF
TRBV24-1	NA	NA	TRBJ2-4	TGTGCCACCAGTGATGTTGGGGGGGCCAAAAACATTCAGTACTTC	CATSDVGGAKNIQYF
TRBV28	NA	many	TRBJ2-3	TGTGCCAGCAACAGGCCGGAGAGAGATACGCAGTATTTT	CASNRPERDTQYF
TRBV15	TRBD1	many	TRBJ1-2	TGTGCCACCAGCAGAGGCAGGGGGCTTGAATATAACTATGGCTACACCTTC	CATSRGRGLEYNYGYTF
TRBV27	NA	NA	TRBJ1-6	TGTGCCAGCAGTCCAGAGTCCATTGGGTCACCCCTCCACTTT	CASSPESIGSPLHF
TRBV2	NA	NA	TRBJ2-3	TGTGCCAGCAGTCCAGGGACGGGAAGCACAGATACGCAGTATTTT	CASSPGTGSTDTQYF
TRBV20-1	NA	few	TRBJ2-3	TGCAGTGCTAGTACCGGGGGCGGTACAGATACGCAGTATTTT	CSASTGGGTDTQYF
TRBV5-5	NA	many	TRBJ2-3	TGTGCCAGCAGCTCCCCCGGAACTAGCACAGATACGCAGTATTTT	CASSSPGTSTDTQYF
TRBV20-1	TRBD2	few	TRBJ2-3	TGCAGTGCTCCCGGGACTAGCTCTAGCACAGATACGCAGTATTTT	CSAPGTSSSTDTQYF
TRBV28	NA	few	TRBJ2-4	TGTGCCAGCAGTTTTTTCCGTGCAGCCAAAAACATTCAGTACTTC	CASSFFRAAKNIQYF
TRBV28	NA	NA	TRBJ2-1	TGTGCCAGCAGTTTTATCGGGAGTGAGCAGTTCTTC	CASSFIGSEQFF
TRBV12-3/TRBV12-4	TRBD2	NA	TRBJ2-1	TGTGCCAGCAGTTTTACAAGACTAGCAAGCGAGCAGTTCTTC	CASSFTRLASEQFF
TRBV30	NA	NA	TRBJ2-7	TGTGCCTGGAGTGTAAATGTCGGCGACGAGCAGTACTTC	CAWSVNVGDEQYF
TRBV12-3/TRBV12-4	NA	few	TRBJ2-1	TGTGCCAGCAGTCCCTCAGGGAGTCGCAATGAGCAGTTCTTC	CASSPSGSRNEQFF
TRBV7-6	TRBD1	many	TRBJ2-3	TGTGCCAGCAGCTCTCTAGAGGACAGGGGCACAGATACGCAGTATTTT	CASSSLEDRGTDTQYF
TRBV9	NA	few	TRBJ1-6	TGTGCCAGCAGCCCGGGGGGGCAGGTTAATTCACCCCTCCACTTT	CASSPGGQVNSPLHF
TRBV18	NA	few	TRBJ2-3	TGTGCCAGCTCACCGGGGGGCGGTGGCACAGATACGCAGTATTTT	CASSPGGGGTDTQYF
TRBV7-2	TRBD2	many	TRBJ2-2	TGTGCCAGCAGCTTGGGAATAGCGGGGCTCACCGGGGAGCTGTTTTTT	CASSLGIAGLTGELFF
TRBV12-3/TRBV12-4	NA	NA	TRBJ1-6	TGTGCCAGCAGTTCAATCTCCGGGGTGAACTCACCCCTCCACTTT	CASSSISGVNSPLHF
TRBV5-5	NA	few	TRBJ1-1	TGTGCCAGCAGCTTTGGCGCGTTACAGGCCACTGAAGCTTTCTTT	CASSFGALQATEAFF
TRBV7-8	NA	NA	TRBJ1-2	TGTGCCAGCAGCTTAGTGGGCCAGCCTCGGGGCTACACCTTC	CASSLVGQPRGYTF
TRBV12-3/TRBV12-4	TRBD1	few	TRBJ2-7	TGTGCCAGCAGCCATAACACCGGACAGGGCGGATCCTACGAGCAGTACTTC	CASSHNTGQGGSYEQYF
TRBV11-2	NA	NA	TRBJ1-3	TGTGCCAGCAGCTTAAGCAGAGGAAACACCATATATTTT	CASSLSRGNTIYF
TRBV11-1	NA	NA	TRBJ2-1	TGTGCCAGCAATCAGGTAGCCTCTCAGGGCAATGAGCAGTTCTTC	CASNQVASQGNEQFF
TRBV24-1	TRBD2	few	TRBJ2-2	TGTGCCACCAGTGATCCTAGCGGGGGGTTATCCGGGGAGCTGTTTTTT	CATSDPSGGLSGELFF